The 23 T cell receptor beta chains below all came from one sample that was sequenced in a study of blood T cells in healthy people across ages. A second PCR of roughly 6 to 12 cycles used a sample-barcoded 5' primer and a J-beta primer mix. TCRdb analysed the 5' RACE reads with MiXCR anew, one entry per CDR3 protein. The sample holds about 1 million distinct CDR3 sequences, 45% seen once. The sample taken for sequencing was blood. All receptors come from a woman aged 55-69 years in good health.

This chain uses TRBV7-9 with TRBJ2-5, with 11 bases identical to TRBD1. Germline CDR1 is SEHNR and CDR2 is FQNEAQ (reference sequence). After removal of 2 bases from V and 5 bases from J, the junction contained 10 bases not matched to a gene. The CDR3 is made up of 17 amino acids. CDR3 DNA: TGTGCCAGCAGCTTAAAAACCGGGACAGGGGGTAGGGAGACCCAGTACTTC. Its translation is CASSLKTGTGGRETQYF.

This clonotype turned up a few times. This chain connects TRBV20-1 to TRBJ1-2; D might be TRBD1 (6 bases). Germline V gives CDR1 DFQATT, CDR2 SNEGSKA (reference sequence). There are 14 residues in the CDR3. V was cut by 6 bases and J by 4 bases, with 18 bases left in between. The DNA for the CDR3 is TGCAGTGCACAATGGGGGGGGCAGAGCTATGGCTACACCTTC. Translation: CSAQWGGQSYGYTF.

The chain couples TRBV3-1 to TRBJ2-5; D might be TRBD2 (5 bases). With 3 bases removed from V and 2 bases from J, the gap between germline ends came to 16 bases. Germline loops: CDR1 LGHDT, CDR2 YNNKEL (reference sequence). This CDR3 has 16 residues. CDR3 in DNA: TGTGCCAGCAGCCAGAGGGCTAGCACCTTACAAGAGACCCAGTACTTC. The encoded protein is CASSQRASTLQETQYF.

The chain uses TRBV28 and TRBJ2-1; no firm D call. The CDR3 extends over 14 amino acids. Deletions cut 3 bases from V and 4 bases from J, with 10 bases between. From germline, CDR1 is MDHEN and CDR2 SYDVKM. CDR3 protein: CASSLVRAYNEQFF. The CDR3 bases are TGTGCCAGCAGTTTGGTCAGAGCTTACAATGAGCAGTTCTTC. The entire variable domain, with the rest obtained from reference TRBV28 and TRBJ2-1, is as follows: DVKVTQSSRYLVKRTGEKVFLECVQDMDHENMFWYRQDPGLGLRLIYFSYDVKMKEKGDIPEGYSVSREKKERFSLILESASTNQTSMYLCASSLVRAYNEQFFGPGTRLTVL.

The chain recombines TRBV19 with TRBJ2-3, with D perhaps being TRBD1 or TRBD2 (6 bases each). The V and J ends lost 6 bases and 5 bases respectively, with 24 bases between them. The CDR3 totals 17 residues. Germline CDR1 reads LNHDA; CDR2 reads SQIVND (reference sequence). The CDR3, as DNA: TGTGCCAGTAGAGGGGGGCGGAACCCAAGCTCCGGAGATACGCAGTATTTT. Encoded protein: CASRGGRNPSSGDTQYF.

V usage is TRBV6-1 and J usage is TRBJ1-4; possible D gene TRBD1, 6 bases. The CDR3 runs 16 residues. Germline loops: CDR1 MNHNS, CDR2 SASEGT. V dropped 6 bases and J dropped 6 bases, with 20 bases sitting between them. CDR3 sequence reads: CASRVGGGRVDEKLFF. The CDR3 DNA sequence: TGTGCCAGCAGGGTAGGGGGGGGCCGTGTTGATGAAAAACTGTTTTTT.

The chain couples TRBV12-5 to TRBJ2-1; 13 positions match TRBD2. The CDR3 totals 16 residues. The germline CDR1 and CDR2 sequences are LGHNT and FRNRAP. J was trimmed by 10 bases and V by 1 base; bases with no gene match: 7. The CDR3 region is CASGLAGTSGTGEQFF. CDR3 in DNA: TGTGCTAGTGGTTTGGCCGGGACTAGCGGGACTGGGGAGCAGTTCTTC.

This clonotype was observed many times. A read error may explain this, as a much larger clone is one base away. V and J are TRBV7-2 and TRBJ2-5, with D unclear. The CDR3 spans 11 residues. CDR1 SGHTA and CDR2 FQGNSA come from the germline V gene. Trimming cost V 5 bases and J 11 bases, with 12 bases left between them. The CDR3 loop is CASSRDNEQYF. CDR3 coding DNA: TGTGCCAGCAGCCGTGACAATGAGCAGTACTTC.

This chain joins TRBV6-2 or TRBV6-3 and TRBJ2-1; TRBD2 aligns across 8 bases. The CDR3 sequence is 14 residues long. CDR1 and CDR2 (germline): MNHEY, SVGEGT. V lost 6 bases to trimming and J lost 8 bases; unmatched junction nucleotides: 9. The DNA for the CDR3 is TGTGCCAGCAGAGGGGAGCGGGAGCTCTATGAGCAGTTCTTC. Protein: CASRGERELYEQFF.

The sample holds a few counts of this clonotype. This chain uses TRBV21-1 with TRBJ2-4; the table's D gene call, TRBD1, was not cross checked with the DNA. TRBV21-1 is deemed a pseudogene. The CDR3 totals 13 residues. Here the CDR3 reads CASSADRDDIQYF. The CDR3 DNA reads as TGTGCCAGCAGCGCGGACAGGGACGACATTCAGTACTTC.

This clonotype turned up a few times. The chain couples TRBV29-1 to TRBJ2-5, with TRBD2 identical over 7 bases. The V gene's germline CDR1 is SQVTM and CDR2 ANQGSEA. The CDR3 is 14 residues long. The junction had 13 bases not matched to a gene; V was cut back by 7 bases and J by 5 bases. CDR3 amino acids: CSARKRLALETQYF. CDR3 nucleotides: TGCAGCGCTCGGAAGAGACTAGCTCTTGAGACCCAGTACTTC.

CDR3 bases: TGTGCCAGCAGCGTCGCAGCGGAAGCCTACGAGCGGTACTTC. Translated: CASSVAAEAYERYF. The genes are TRBV9 and TRBJ2-5; D is perhaps TRBD2 (5 bases). The CDR3 totals 14 residues. The germline V and J ends were trimmed by 2 bases and 13 bases, with 21 bases remaining between them. The germline V gene has CDR1 SGDLS and CDR2 YYNGEE.

CDR3 sequence (DNA): TGTGCCAGCAGTAGCGCTAGCTCCCGAAACGGTTGGGAGCAGTTCTTC. This encodes CASSSASSRNGWEQFF. This chain connects TRBV6-6 to TRBJ2-1; D might be TRBD2 (5 bases). V lost 5 bases to trimming and J lost 10 bases, with 24 bases between them. Looked up from germline, CDR1 is MNHNY and CDR2 is SVGAGI (reference sequence). The CDR3 is 16 residues long.

The chain combines TRBV2 with TRBJ1-2; 7 nucleotides match TRBD1. Trimming took 10 bases from V and 0 from J; bases not matched to a gene: 5. The CDR3 contains 13 residues. Looked up from germline, CDR1 is SNHLY and CDR2 is FYNNEI. In nucleotides, the CDR3 is TGTGCCACGCAGGGGGAAACTAACTATGGCTACACCTTC. This sequence encodes CATQGETNYGYTF.

The sample holds a few counts of this clonotype. CDR3 protein: CASSSGQGSGNEQFF. Written as DNA, the CDR3 is TGTGCCAGCAGCTCCGGACAGGGTAGTGGCAATGAGCAGTTCTTC. This chain uses TRBV7-3 with TRBJ2-1; 8 bases match TRBD1. CDR1 and CDR2 (germline): SGHTA, FQGTGA. The CDR3 runs 15 residues. V lost 4 bases and J lost 6; bases outside the gene matches: 8.

In its sample, this clonotype was seen many times. Compared with germline, one end of the junction differs, possibly owing to a read error. The CDR3 here is CASSPGLYEQYF. In nucleotides, the CDR3 is TGTGCCAGCAGCCCGGGACTCTACGAGCAGTACTTC. The chain has TRBV5-1 and TRBJ2-7, with a weak D call TRBD2 (6 bases). CDR3 length: 12 residues. Germline lookup yields CDR1 SGHRS and CDR2 YFSETQ.

This chain joins TRBV12-3 or TRBV12-4 and TRBJ2-4; D unresolved. The J call may be in error: the DNA end matches TRBJ2-7 better. The CDR3 runs to 13 residues. The CDR3 DNA reads as TGTGCCAGCAGTTTAGGGACGATCGACGAGCAGTACTTC. It specifies CASSLGTIDEQYF.

Comments on this clonotype: A much larger clone differs from this one at a single base, so this may be a read error. This chain links TRBV7-3 with TRBJ1-1; D may be TRBD1 (5 bases). The CDR3 loop spans 12 amino acids. Germline assignment: CDR1 SGHTA and CDR2 FQGTGA. In DNA, the CDR3 is TGTACCAGCAGCTTAGAGGCAGGGAAGGCTTTCTTT. Residues: CTSSLEAGKAFF.

The V gene is TRBV29-1, the J gene TRBJ2-5; TRBD1 matches at 7 bases. In germline, CDR1 is SQVTM, CDR2 ANQGSEA. The CDR3 covers 13 residues. With V trimmed by 6 bases and J by 5 bases, 9 bases remained unmatched. The CDR3 nucleotides read TGCAGCGTATACCGACAGGGAGCGGAGACCCAGTACTTC. Its protein is CSVYRQGAETQYF.

The chain joins TRBV5-1 to TRBJ2-7; 7 nucleotides match TRBD1. The end of the DNA aligns better with TRBJ2-5, so the J call may be wrong. The germline CDR1 and CDR2 sequences are SGHRS and YFSETQ. The CDR3 spans 13 residues. The chain's CDR3 is CASRYRGSETQYF. In DNA, the CDR3 is TGCGCCAGCAGATACAGGGGTTCGGAGACCCAGTACTTC.

This clonotype was found many times. With a much larger clone just one base away, this may be a read error. This chain connects TRBV7-8 to TRBJ2-7; D possibly corresponds to TRBD2 (5 bases). Germline V lookup: CDR1 SGHVS, CDR2 FQNEAQ. Trimming removed 5 bases at V and 6 bases at J, with 17 bases between. The CDR3 is 14 amino acids. The CDR3 here is CASSPSPTRSEQYF. CDR3 in DNA: TGTGCCAGCAGCCCATCCCCTACTAGGAGCGAGCAGTACTTC.

This chain uses TRBV7-3 with TRBJ2-4, with unresolved D. The CDR3 loop spans 15 amino acids. V was pared by 5 bases and J by 1 base, with 12 bases between. The germline V gene encodes CDR1 SGHTA and CDR2 FQGTGA. For the CDR3, the DNA is TGTGCCAGCAGCCCCGGAGAGTGGGCCAAAAACATTCAGTACTTC. It is translated as CASSPGEWAKNIQYF.

This sequence joins TRBV7-9 and TRBJ2-7; 9 nucleotides agree with TRBD1. Germline-derived CDR1 and CDR2 are SEHNR and FQNEAQ (reference sequence). Trimming cost V 5 bases and J 3 bases; bases outside gene matches: 5. The CDR3 runs 14 residues. The CDR3 loop reads CASSRRDRVYEQYF. In DNA, the CDR3 is TGTGCCAGCAGCCGGAGGGACAGGGTCTACGAGCAGTACTTC.